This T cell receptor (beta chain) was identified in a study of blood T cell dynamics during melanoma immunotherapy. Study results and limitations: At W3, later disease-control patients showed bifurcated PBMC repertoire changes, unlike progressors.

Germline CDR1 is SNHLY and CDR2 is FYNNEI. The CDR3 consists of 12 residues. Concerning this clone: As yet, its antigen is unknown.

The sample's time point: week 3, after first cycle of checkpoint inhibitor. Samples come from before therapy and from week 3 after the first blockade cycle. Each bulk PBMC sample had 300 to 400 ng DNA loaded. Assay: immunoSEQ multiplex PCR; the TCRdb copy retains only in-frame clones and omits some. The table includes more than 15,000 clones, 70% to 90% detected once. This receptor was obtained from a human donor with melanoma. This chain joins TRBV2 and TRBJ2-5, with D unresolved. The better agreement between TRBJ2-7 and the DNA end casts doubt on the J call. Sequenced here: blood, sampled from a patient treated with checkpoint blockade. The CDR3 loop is CASSVLGYEQYF. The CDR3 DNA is TGTGCCAGCAGTGTGTTGGGTTACGAGCAGTACTTC.